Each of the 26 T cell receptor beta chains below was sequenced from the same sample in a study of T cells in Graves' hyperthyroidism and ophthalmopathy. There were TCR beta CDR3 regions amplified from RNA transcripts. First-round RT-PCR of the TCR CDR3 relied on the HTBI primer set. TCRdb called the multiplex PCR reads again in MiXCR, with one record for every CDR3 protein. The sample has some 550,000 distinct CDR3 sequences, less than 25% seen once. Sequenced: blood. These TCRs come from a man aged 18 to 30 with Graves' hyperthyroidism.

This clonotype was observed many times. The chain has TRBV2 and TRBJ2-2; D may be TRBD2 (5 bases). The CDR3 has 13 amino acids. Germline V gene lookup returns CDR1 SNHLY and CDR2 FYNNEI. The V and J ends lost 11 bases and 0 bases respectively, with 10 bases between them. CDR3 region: CAVRGSNTGELFF. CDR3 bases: TGTGCCGTTCGGGGATCGAACACCGGGGAGCTGTTTTTT. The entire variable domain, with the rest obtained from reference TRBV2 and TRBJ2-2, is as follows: EPEVTQTPSHQVTQMGQEVILRCVPISNHLYFYWYRQILGQKVEFLVSFYNNEISEKSEIFDDQFSVERPDGSNFTLKIRSTKLEDSAMYFCAVRGSNTGELFFGEGSRLTVL.

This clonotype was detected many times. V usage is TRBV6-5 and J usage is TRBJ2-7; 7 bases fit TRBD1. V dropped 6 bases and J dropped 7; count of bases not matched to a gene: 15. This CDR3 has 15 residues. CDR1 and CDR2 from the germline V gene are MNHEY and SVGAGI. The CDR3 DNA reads TGTGCCAGCAGCGTCGGACAGGCGGCCTTCGGGGAGCAGTACTTC. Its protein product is CASSVGQAAFGEQYF.

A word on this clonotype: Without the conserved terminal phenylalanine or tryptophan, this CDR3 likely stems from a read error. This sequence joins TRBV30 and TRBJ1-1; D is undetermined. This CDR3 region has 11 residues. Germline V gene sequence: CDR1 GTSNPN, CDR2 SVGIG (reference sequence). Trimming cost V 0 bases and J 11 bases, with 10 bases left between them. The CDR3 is CAWSVPNKAFY. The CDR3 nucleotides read TGTGCCTGGAGTGTCCCGAACAAGGCTTTCTAT.

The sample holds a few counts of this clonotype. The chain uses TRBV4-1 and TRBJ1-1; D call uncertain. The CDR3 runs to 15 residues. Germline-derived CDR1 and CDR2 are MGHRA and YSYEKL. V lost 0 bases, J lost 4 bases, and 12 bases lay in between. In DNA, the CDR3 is TGCGCCAGCAGCCAAGATCCAAACGAGGGCACTGAAGCTTTCTTT. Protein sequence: CASSQDPNEGTEAFF.

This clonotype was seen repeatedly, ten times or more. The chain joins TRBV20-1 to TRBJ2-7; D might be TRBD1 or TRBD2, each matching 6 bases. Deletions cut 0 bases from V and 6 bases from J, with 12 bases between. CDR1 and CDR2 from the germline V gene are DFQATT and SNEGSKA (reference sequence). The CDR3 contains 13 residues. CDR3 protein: CSARDRGGSEQYF. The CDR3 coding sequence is TGCAGTGCTAGAGATCGAGGGGGGAGCGAGCAGTACTTC.

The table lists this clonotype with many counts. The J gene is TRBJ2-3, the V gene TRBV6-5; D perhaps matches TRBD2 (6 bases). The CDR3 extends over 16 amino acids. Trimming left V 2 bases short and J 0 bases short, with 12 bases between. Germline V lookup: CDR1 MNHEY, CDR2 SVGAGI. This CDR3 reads CASSYPASESTDTQYF. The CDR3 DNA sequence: TGTGCCAGCAGTTACCCAGCTAGCGAGAGCACAGATACGCAGTATTTT.

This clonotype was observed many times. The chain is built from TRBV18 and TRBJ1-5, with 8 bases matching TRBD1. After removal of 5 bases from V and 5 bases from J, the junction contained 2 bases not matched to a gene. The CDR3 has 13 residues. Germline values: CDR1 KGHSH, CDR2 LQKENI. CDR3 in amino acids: CASSATGDQPQHF. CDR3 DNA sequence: TGTGCCAGCTCAGCGACAGGGGATCAGCCCCAGCATTTT.

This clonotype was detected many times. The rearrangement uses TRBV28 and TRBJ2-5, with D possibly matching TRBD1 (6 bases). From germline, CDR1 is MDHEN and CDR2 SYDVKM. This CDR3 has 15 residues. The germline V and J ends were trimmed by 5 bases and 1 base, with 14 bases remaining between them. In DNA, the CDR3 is TGTGCCAGCAGTCCTATTTCGGACAGCCAAGAGACCCAGTACTTC. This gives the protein CASSPISDSQETQYF.

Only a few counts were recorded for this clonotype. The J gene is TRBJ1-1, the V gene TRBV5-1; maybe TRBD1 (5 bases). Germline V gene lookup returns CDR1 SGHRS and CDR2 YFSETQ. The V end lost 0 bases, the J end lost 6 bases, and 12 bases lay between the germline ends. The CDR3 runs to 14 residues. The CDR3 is CASSLVGGTPEAFF. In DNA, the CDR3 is TGCGCCAGCAGCTTGGTAGGAGGGACCCCTGAAGCTTTCTTT.

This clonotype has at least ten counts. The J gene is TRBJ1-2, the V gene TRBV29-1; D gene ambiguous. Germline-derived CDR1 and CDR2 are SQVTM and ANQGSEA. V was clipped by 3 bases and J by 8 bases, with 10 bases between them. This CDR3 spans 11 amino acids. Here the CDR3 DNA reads TGCAGCGTTGATTGGCCAGAAGGCTACACCTTC. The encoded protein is CSVDWPEGYTF.

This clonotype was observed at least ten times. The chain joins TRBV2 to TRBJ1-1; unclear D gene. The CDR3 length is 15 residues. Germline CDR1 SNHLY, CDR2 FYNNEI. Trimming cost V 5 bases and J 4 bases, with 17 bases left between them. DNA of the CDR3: TGTGCCAGCAGTACCCGACAAGCGGGAAGCACTGAAGCTTTCTTT. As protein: CASSTRQAGSTEAFF.

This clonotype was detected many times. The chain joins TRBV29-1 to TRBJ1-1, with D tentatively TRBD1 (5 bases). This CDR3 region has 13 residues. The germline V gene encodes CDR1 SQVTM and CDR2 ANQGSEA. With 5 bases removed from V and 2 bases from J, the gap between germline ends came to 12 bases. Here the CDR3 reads CSVRGGLNTEAFF. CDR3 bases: TGCAGCGTTCGGGGGGGACTAAACACTGAAGCTTTCTTT. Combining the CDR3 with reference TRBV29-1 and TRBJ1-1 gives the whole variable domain SAVISQKPSRDICQRGTSLTIQCQVDSQVTMMFWYRQQPGQSLTLIATANQGSEATYESGFVIDKFPISRPNLTFSTLTVSNMSPEDSSIYLCSVRGGLNTEAFFGQGTRLTVV.

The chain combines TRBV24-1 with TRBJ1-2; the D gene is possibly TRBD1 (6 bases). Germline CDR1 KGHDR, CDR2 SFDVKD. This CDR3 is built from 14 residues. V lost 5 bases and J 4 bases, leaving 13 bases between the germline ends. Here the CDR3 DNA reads TGTGCCACCAGTGGGCTGGACAGTTCCTATGGCTACACCTTC. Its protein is CATSGLDSSYGYTF.

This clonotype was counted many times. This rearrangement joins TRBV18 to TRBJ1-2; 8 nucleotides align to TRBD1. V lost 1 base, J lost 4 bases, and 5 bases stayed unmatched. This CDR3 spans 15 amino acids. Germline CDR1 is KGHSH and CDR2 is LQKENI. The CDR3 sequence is CASSPQTGGVYGYTF. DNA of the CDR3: TGTGCCAGCTCACCACAAACAGGGGGTGTCTATGGCTACACCTTC.

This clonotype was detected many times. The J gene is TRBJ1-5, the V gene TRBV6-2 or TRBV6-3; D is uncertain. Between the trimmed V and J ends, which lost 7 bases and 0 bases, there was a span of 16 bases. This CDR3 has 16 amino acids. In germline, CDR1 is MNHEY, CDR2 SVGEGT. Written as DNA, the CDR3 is TGTGCCAGCACCGAACAAGGTGTTTATAGCAATCAGCCCCAGCATTTT. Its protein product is CASTEQGVYSNQPQHF.

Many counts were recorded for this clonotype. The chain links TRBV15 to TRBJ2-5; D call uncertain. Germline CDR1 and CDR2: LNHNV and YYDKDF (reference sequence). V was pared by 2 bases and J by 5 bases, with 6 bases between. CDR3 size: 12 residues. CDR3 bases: TGTGCCACCAGCAGAACCGGGGAGACCCAGTACTTC. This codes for CATSRTGETQYF.

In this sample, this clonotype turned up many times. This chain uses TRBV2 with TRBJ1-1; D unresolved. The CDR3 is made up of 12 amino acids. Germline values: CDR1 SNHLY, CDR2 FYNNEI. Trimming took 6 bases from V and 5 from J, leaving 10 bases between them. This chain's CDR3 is CASRNQITEAFF. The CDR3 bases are TGTGCCAGCAGAAACCAGATAACTGAAGCTTTCTTT.

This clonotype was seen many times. CDR3 nucleotide sequence: TGTGCCAGCAGCGTCGACTGGACAGGGCTCTCCTACGAGCAGTACTTC. It encodes CASSVDWTGLSYEQYF. The rearrangement uses TRBV9 and TRBJ2-7; 8 bases align to TRBD1. The CDR3 is made up of 16 amino acids. V was clipped by 2 bases and J by 0 bases; unmatched bases: 7. CDR1 and CDR2 from the germline V gene are SGDLS and YYNGEE.

This CDR3 reads CASLRGGGLNQPQHF. CDR3 nucleotides: TGTGCCAGCCTCCGGGGGGGAGGGCTCAATCAGCCCCAGCATTTT. The V and J genes are TRBV28 and TRBJ1-5; D perhaps matches TRBD1 (5 bases). The CDR3 has 15 residues. V lost 8 bases and J lost 3, with 17 bases in between. The germline gives CDR1 MDHEN, CDR2 SYDVKM.

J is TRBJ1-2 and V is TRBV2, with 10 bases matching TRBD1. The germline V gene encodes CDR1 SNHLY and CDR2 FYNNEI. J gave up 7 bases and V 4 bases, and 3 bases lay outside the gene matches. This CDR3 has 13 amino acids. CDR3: CASSGRDRGGYTF. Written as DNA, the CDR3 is TGTGCCAGCAGTGGCCGGGACAGGGGTGGCTACACCTTC.

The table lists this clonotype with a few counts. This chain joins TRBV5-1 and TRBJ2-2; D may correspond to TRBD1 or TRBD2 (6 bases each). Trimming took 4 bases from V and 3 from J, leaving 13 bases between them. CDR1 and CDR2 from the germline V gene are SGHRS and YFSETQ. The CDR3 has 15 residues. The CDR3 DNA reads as TGCGCCAGCAGCCCGACGGGGGCGTACACCGGGGAGCTGTTTTTT. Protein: CASSPTGAYTGELFF.

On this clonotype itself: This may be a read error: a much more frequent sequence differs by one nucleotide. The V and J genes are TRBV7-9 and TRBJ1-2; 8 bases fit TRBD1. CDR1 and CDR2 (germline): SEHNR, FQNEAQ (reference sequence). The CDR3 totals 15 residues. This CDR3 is CASSLTGQGVRGYSF. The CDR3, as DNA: TGTGCCAGCAGCTTAACCGGACAGGGAGTACGTGGCTACTCCTTC.

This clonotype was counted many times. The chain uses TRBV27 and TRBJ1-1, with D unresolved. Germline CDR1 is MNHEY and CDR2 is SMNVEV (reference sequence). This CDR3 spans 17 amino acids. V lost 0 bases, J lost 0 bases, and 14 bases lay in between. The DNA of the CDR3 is TGTGCCAGCAGTTTATCGGGAGTAGGGAGAATGAACACTGAAGCTTTCTTT. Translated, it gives CASSLSGVGRMNTEAFF.

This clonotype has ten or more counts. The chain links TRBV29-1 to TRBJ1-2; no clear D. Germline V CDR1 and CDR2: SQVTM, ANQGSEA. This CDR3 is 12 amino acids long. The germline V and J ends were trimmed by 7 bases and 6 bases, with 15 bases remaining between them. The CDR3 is CSASVRGDGYTF. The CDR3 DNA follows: TGCAGCGCCTCGGTTCGGGGTGATGGCTACACCTTC.

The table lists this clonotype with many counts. The CDR3 DNA reads TGTAAAGACAGGGGGCGTCGGGGAGGAGAGACCCAGTACTTC. Translation: CKDRGRRGGETQYF. The rearrangement links TRBV2 to TRBJ2-5, with 10 bases lining up with TRBD1. Germline V gene lookup returns CDR1 SNHLY and CDR2 FYNNEI. The CDR3 loop spans 14 amino acids.

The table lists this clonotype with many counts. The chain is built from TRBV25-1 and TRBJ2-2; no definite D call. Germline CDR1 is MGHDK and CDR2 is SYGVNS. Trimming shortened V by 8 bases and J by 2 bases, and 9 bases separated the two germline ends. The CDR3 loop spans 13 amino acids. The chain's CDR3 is CASAVGNTGELFF. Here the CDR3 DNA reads TGTGCCAGCGCCGTGGGAAACACCGGGGAGCTGTTTTTT. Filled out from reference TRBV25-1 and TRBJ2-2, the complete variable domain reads EADIYQTPRYLVIGTGKKITLECSQTMGHDKMYWYQQDPGMELHLIHYSYGVNSTEKGDLSSESTVSRIRTEHFPLTLESARPSHTSQYLCASAVGNTGELFFGEGSRLTVL.